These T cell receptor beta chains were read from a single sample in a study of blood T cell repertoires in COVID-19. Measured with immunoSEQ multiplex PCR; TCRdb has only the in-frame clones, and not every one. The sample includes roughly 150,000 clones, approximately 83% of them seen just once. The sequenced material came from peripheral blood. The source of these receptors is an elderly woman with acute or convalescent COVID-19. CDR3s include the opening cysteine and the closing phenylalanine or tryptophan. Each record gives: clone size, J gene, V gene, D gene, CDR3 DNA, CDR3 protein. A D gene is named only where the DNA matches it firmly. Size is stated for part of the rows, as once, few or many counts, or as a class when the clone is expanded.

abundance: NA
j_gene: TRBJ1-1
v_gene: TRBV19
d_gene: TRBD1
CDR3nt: TGTGCCAGTAGTACAGGGGGCTTATTAGCTTTCTTT
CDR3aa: CASSTGGLLAFF

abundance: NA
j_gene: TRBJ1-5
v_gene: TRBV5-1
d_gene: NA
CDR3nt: TGCGCCAGCAGCCCCGGGGGGGGCGGCAATCAGCCCCAGCATTTT
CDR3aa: CASSPGGGGNQPQHF

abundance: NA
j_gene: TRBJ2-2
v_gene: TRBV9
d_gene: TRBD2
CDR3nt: TGTGCCAGCAGCGTCAGGACTAGCGGGAGTTCCGGGGAGCTGTTTTTT
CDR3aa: CASSVRTSGSSGELFF

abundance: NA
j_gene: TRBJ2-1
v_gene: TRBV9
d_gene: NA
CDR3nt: TGTGCCAGCAGCGTATATCAGGGGCCCGGTGAGCAGTTCTTC
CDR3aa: CASSVYQGPGEQFF

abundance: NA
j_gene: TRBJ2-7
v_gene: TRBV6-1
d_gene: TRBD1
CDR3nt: TGTGCCAGCAGTAGCTGGACAGGGGGAAGCTACGAGCAGTACTTC
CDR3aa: CASSSWTGGSYEQYF

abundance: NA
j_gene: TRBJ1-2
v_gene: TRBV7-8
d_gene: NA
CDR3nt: TGTGCCAGCAGCGTTACGGGGGAGCCCTATGGCTACACCTTC
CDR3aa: CASSVTGEPYGYTF

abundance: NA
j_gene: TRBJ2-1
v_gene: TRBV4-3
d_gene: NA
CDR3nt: TGCGCCAGCAGCCAAGAGCCGCAAGTAGCGGAGCAGTTCTTC
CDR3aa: CASSQEPQVAEQFF

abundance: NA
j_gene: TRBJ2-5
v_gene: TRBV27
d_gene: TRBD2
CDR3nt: TGTGCCAGCAGTTTTAGCGGGACACCCTCAGGAGAGACCCAGTACTTC
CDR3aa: CASSFSGTPSGETQYF

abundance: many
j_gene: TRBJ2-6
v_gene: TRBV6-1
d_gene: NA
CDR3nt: TGTGCCAGCAGTGCGGTTGTCGGACAGCCTGGGGCCAACGTCCTGACTTTC
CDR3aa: CASSAVVGQPGANVLTF

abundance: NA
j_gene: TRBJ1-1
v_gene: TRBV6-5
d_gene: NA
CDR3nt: TGTGCCAGCAGTTATTTCCCCGGGAGGGTGAACACTGAAGCTTTCTTT
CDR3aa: CASSYFPGRVNTEAFF

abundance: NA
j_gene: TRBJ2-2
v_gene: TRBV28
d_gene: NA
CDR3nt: TGTGCCAGCGGCGCGAGGGGACTTCTCACCGGGGAGCTGTTTTTT
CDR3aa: CASGARGLLTGELFF

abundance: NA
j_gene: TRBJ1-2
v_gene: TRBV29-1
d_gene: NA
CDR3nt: TGCAGCGTTGACCCGACAGAGGGCTACACCTTC
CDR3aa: CSVDPTEGYTF

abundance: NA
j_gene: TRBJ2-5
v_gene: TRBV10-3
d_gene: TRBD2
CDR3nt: TGTGCCACCGCGGGACTAGCGGGCCGGTCGGTGGAGACCCAGTACTTC
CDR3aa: CATAGLAGRSVETQYF

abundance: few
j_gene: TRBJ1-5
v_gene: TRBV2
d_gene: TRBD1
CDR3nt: TGTGCCAGCAGTGGGAAGACAGGGGATCAGCCCCAGCATTTT
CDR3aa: CASSGKTGDQPQHF

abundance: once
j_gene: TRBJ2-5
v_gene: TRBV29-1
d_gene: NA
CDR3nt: TGCAGCGTTGTAGGGGCGCCCGGGACCCAGTACTTC
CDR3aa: CSVVGAPGTQYF

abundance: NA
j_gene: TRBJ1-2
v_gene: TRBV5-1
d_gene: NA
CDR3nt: TGCGCCAGCAGCTCCTCCGGAGACTATGGCTACACCTTC
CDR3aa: CASSSSGDYGYTF

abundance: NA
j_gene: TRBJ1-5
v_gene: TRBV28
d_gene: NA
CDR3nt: TGTGCCAGCAGTTTATCGGATCAGCCCCAGCATTTT
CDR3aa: CASSLSDQPQHF

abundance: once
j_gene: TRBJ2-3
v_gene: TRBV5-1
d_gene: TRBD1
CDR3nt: TGCGCCAGCAGCCTGGGACAGGTTGTCATGGATACGCAGTATTTT
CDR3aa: CASSLGQVVMDTQYF

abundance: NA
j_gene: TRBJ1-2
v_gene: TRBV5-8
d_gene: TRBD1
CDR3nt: TGTGCCAGCAGCTTCTGGACAGGGGACTATGGCTACACCTTC
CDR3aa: CASSFWTGDYGYTF

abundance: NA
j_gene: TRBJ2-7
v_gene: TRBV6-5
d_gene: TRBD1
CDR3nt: TGTGCCAGCAGTTACTCACAGGGGTCCAACTACGAGCAGTACTTC
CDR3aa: CASSYSQGSNYEQYF

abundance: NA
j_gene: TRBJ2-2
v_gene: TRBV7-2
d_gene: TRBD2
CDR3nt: TGTGCCAGCAGCTTAAGAGCGGGAAACACCGGGGAGCTGTTTTTT
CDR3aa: CASSLRAGNTGELFF

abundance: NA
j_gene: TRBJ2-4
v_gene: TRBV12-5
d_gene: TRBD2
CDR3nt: TGTGCTAGTGGTTCTACGACTAGCGGGAAGGAGAAAAACATTCAGTACTTC
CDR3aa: CASGSTTSGKEKNIQYF

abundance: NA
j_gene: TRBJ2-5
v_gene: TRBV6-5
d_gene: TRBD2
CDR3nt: TGTGCCAGCAGTCACCCTGGGACTAGCGCAAAGACCCAGTACTTC
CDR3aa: CASSHPGTSAKTQYF

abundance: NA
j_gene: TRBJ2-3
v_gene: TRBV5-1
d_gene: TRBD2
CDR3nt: TGCGCCAGCAGCTTGGGGCCTAGCGGGAGCGTAGATACGCAGTATTTT
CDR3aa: CASSLGPSGSVDTQYF

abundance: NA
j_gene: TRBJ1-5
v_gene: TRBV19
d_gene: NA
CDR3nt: TGTGCCAGTAGTATATACCCGCGGTGGGGAGAAGATCAGCCCCAGCATTTT
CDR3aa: CASSIYPRWGEDQPQHF

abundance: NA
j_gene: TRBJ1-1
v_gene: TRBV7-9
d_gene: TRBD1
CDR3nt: TGTGCCAGCAGCTCGCAGGGGGCAGGGAACACTGAAGCTTTCTTT
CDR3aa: CASSSQGAGNTEAFF

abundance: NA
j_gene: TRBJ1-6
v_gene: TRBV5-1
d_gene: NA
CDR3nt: TGCGCCAGCAGCTTGGAGGGGTTCTATAATTCACCCCTCCACTTT
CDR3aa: CASSLEGFYNSPLHF

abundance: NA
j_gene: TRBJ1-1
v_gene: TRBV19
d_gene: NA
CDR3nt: TGTGCCAGTAGATCGACACGGAACACTGAAGCTTTCTTT
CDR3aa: CASRSTRNTEAFF

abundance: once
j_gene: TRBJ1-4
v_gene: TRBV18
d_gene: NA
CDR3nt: TGTGCCAGCTCACCTCTTTCAGGGGTCGGTAATGAAAAACTGTTTTTT
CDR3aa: CASSPLSGVGNEKLFF

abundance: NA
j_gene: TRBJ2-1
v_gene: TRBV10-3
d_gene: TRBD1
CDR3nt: TGTGCCATCAGTGAAGGACAGGGCTTATACAATGAGCAGTTCTTC
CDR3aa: CAISEGQGLYNEQFF

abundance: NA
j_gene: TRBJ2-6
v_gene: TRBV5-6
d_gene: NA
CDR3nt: TGTGCCAGCAGTTATCTCGGAGGAGCCAGCTCTGGGGCCAACGTCCTGACTTTC
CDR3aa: CASSYLGGASSGANVLTF

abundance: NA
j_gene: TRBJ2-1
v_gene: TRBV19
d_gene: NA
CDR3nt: TGTGCCAGTAGTTCCCGTCACAATTCCTACAATGAGCAGTTCTTC
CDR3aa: CASSSRHNSYNEQFF

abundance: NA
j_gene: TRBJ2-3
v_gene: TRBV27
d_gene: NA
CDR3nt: NA
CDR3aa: CASSFLEKRWDTQYF

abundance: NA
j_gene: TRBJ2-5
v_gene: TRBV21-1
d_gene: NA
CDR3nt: TGTGCCAGCAGGAAACCCGGGACTACCCACCAAGAGACCCAGTACTTC
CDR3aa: CASRKPGTTHQETQYF

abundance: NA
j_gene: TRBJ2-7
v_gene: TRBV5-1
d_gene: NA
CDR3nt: TGCGCCAGCAGCTTGGAGCAGGACTCCTACGAGCAGTACTTC
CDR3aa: CASSLEQDSYEQYF

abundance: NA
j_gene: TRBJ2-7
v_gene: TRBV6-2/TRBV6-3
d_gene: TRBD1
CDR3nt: TGTGCCAGCAGTCAGGCGACAGGGGGCAAGATATACGAGCAGTACTTC
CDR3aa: CASSQATGGKIYEQYF

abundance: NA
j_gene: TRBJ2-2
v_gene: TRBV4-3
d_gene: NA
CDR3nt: TGCGCCAGCAGCCAAGACGGCGGGGAGCTGTTTTTT
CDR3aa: CASSQDGGELFF